This T cell receptor beta chain was sequenced for a study of identical twins. Notes on the study in general: Invariant cells of the MAIT and iNKT types might have partly distorted the zero-insertion analyses.

V was cut by 5 bases and J by 3 bases, with 13 bases left in between. The CDR3 loop spans 14 amino acids. CDR1 is MNHEY and CDR2 is SVGEGT in the germline V gene. TCRdb re-called the 5' RACE reads with MiXCR, one entry per CDR3 protein. Here the sample spans roughly 770,000 distinct CDR3 sequences, 15% to 20% being singletons. A word on this clonotype: The antigen is undetermined.

These same records also appear under a second study, on T cells expressing NK-cell markers.

The material sequenced was PBMCs. The sequence was obtained from a woman aged 18-35 years in good health. The chain joins TRBV6-2 or TRBV6-3 to TRBJ1-1, with a tentative D call TRBD1 (6 bases). The CDR3 DNA follows: TGTGCCAGCAGTCCTGTGGAGGGGGACACTGAAGCTTTCTTT. Residues: CASSPVEGDTEAFF.